Below, 3 T cell receptor beta chains from the same sample are listed, as sequenced in a study of blood T cell repertoires in COVID-19. Generated by immunoSEQ multiplex PCR, the TCRdb table keeps only in-frame clones and is missing some. The sample includes some 200,000 clones, about 90% seen only once; the top ten take around 1.2%. Sequencing used peripheral blood. The receptors shown here come from a man under 40 with acute or convalescent COVID-19.

The rearrangement uses TRBV5-6 and TRBJ2-2, with a possible D match to TRBD1 (6 bases). Germline V gene lookup returns CDR1 SGHDT and CDR2 YYEEEE. V lost 1 base and J lost 2, with 18 bases in between. The CDR3 has 18 amino acids. The CDR3 sequence is CASSLWGLAYVNTGELFF. Written as DNA, the CDR3 is TGTGCCAGCAGCTTGTGGGGGCTAGCCTACGTTAACACCGGGGAGCTGTTTTTT.

The V gene is TRBV28, the J gene TRBJ2-2; no clear D. The CDR3 has 13 amino acids. Germline V CDR1 and CDR2: MDHEN, SYDVKM. The V end was cut by 7 bases, the J end by 6 bases, with 12 bases between. CDR3 region: CASNLAVPGELFF. DNA for the CDR3: TGTGCCAGCAACCTCGCAGTACCCGGGGAGCTGTTTTTT.

The gene calls are TRBV12-3 or TRBV12-4 and TRBJ1-2, with TRBD1 identical over 9 bases. The V segment lost 6 bases and the J segment 7 bases; nucleotides outside the gene matches: 6. This CDR3 has 13 residues. The CDR3 loop reads CASRPGQGIGYTF. CDR3 DNA sequence: TGTGCCAGCAGACCAGGACAGGGGATTGGCTACACCTTC.